The clone carrying this T cell receptor (beta chain) has a count of ten or more. The antigen is unknown. Germline lookup yields CDR1 SNHLY and CDR2 FYNNEI. The CDR3 runs to 18 residues. V dropped 5 bases and J dropped 2; count of bases not matched to a gene: 11. It was with previously described methods and listed TCR primers that bulk TCR libraries were made. In TCRdb, the PCR reads were re-called with MiXCR into one record per CDR3 protein. The sample carries about 510,000 distinct CDR3 sequences, roughly 24% recorded once. The data are from a study of molecular identifiers for immune sequencing clone quantification. Overall study results and limits: Spike-in Jurkat TCR RNA from a single cell reportedly registered among 900,000 to 1,000,000 naive cells.

CD8+CD4-CCR7+CD45RA+ sorting gave the naive CD8 T cells. The chain carries TRBV2 and TRBJ2-3; the match to TRBD2 covers 12 bases. The sequencing input was naive CD8+ T cells from blood, with Jurkat cell RNA spiked in. Subset given: FACS-sorted CD8+CD4-CCR7+CD45RA+ naive T cells. The sequence derives from a human donor in good health. Some libraries in this study had Jurkat cell RNA spiked in. CDR3 DNA sequence: TGTGCCAGCAGTCTAGCGGGGGGGCCCCTGCTTCTCACAGATACGCAGTATTTT. The encoded protein is CASSLAGGPLLLTDTQYF.